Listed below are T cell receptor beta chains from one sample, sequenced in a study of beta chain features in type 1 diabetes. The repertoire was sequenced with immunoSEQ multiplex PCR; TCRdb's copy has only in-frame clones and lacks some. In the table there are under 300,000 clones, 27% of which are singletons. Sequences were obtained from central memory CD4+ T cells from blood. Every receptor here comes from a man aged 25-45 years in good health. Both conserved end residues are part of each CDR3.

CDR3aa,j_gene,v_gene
CSVSDTGELFF,TRBJ2-2,TRBV29-1
CASSIQGLAPGEQFF,TRBJ2-1,TRBV9
CASSRRQEPSNQPQHF,TRBJ1-5,TRBV7-8
CASSLPQGSYEQYF,TRBJ2-7,TRBV7-9
CAWRIQGASNQPQHF,TRBJ1-5,TRBV30
CSVEVRNEQFF,TRBJ2-1,TRBV29-1
CSVGVQETQYF,TRBJ2-5,TRBV29-1
CASSFLDRARGYTF,TRBJ1-2,TRBV7-2
CASSSPLGGSLNEQYF,TRBJ2-7,TRBV28
CASSLDLGYQPQHF,TRBJ1-5,TRBV7-2
CAWSVPGIYEQYF,NA,TRBV30
CAWRVSGKTYEQYF,TRBJ2-7,TRBV30
CAWSAGTPLDTQYF,TRBJ2-3,TRBV30
CSAGQGAFYEQFF,TRBJ2-1,TRBV29-1
CSVIGRLAGDLTYNEQFF,TRBJ2-1,TRBV29-1
CASSIMRQFTYEQYF,TRBJ2-7,TRBV5-6
CASSVKVPGVTDTQYF,TRBJ2-3,TRBV9
CSATSDSYEQYF,TRBJ2-7,TRBV29-1
CAWSPTAGTQHF,TRBJ1-5,TRBV30